Below are 5 T cell receptor beta chains sequenced from a single sample in a study of CD8+ T cells in alopecia areata. After isolation, RNA underwent reverse transcription to generate cDNA as the sequencing template. Method: immunoSEQ multiplex PCR; TCRdb's copy keeps in-frame clones and lacks some. The sample gives about 97,000 clones, 41% of which show up once; roughly 1.3% is in the top ten. Specimen: CD4+ T cells sorted from blood. The source is a human donor with alopecia areata.

The rearrangement uses TRBV19 and TRBJ2-3; D not certain. Trimming cost V 7 bases and J 0 bases, with 11 bases left between them. Looked up from germline, CDR1 is LNHDA and CDR2 is SQIVND (reference sequence). The CDR3 loop spans 14 amino acids. The CDR3 here is CASKTGPSTDTQYF. In DNA form, the CDR3 reads TGTGCCAGTAAAACTGGTCCTAGCACAGATACGCAGTATTTT.

This chain joins TRBV28 and TRBJ1-2; a possible D gene is TRBD1 (6 bases). Trimming pared 8 bases from V and 8 bases from J, leaving 15 bases between. From germline, CDR1 is MDHEN and CDR2 SYDVKM. This CDR3 comprises 12 residues. The CDR3 DNA sequence: TGTGCCAGCCGGCCGGGGGGCTGGGGCTACACCTTC. Protein: CASRPGGWGYTF.

The J gene is TRBJ2-5, the V gene TRBV4-2; 11 bases agree with TRBD2. Germline V gene data show CDR1 as LGHNA and CDR2 as YNFKEQ. CDR3 length equals 14 residues. V was pared by 6 bases and J by 5 bases, with 5 bases of the junction left unmatched. Written as DNA, the CDR3 is TGTGCCAGCAGAAAGGGACTAGCGGCGGAGACCCAGTACTTC. It codes for CASRKGLAAETQYF.

In its sample, this clone was seen once. The rearrangement uses TRBV30 and TRBJ2-4; TRBD1 is a possible D gene (6 bases). The V and J ends lost 4 bases and 4 bases respectively, with 14 bases between them. Germline CDR1 and CDR2: GTSNPN and SVGIG (reference sequence). The CDR3 has 14 residues. CDR3 bases: TGTGCCTGGATCGCCGGGACACCTAAAAACATTCAGTACTTC. Its protein is CAWIAGTPKNIQYF.

This clone has only a few counts. V and J are TRBV5-1 and TRBJ2-1; 9 nucleotides agree with TRBD2. CDR1 SGHRS and CDR2 YFSETQ come from the germline V gene. V shed 4 bases, J shed 5 bases, and the junction held 7 bases outside the gene matches. This CDR3 is built from 15 residues. The DNA for the CDR3 is TGCGCCAGCAGCCAGACTAGCGGACACGACAATGAGCAGTTCTTC. Its protein is CASSQTSGHDNEQFF. The full variable domain, its missing parts supplied by reference TRBV5-1 and TRBJ2-1, is KAGVTQTPRYLIKTRGQQVTLSCSPISGHRSVSWYQQTPGQGLQFLFEYFSETQRNKGNFPGRFSGRQFSNSRSEMNVSTLELGDSALYLCASSQTSGHDNEQFFGPGTRLTVL.